This passage covers 7 T cell receptor beta chains from one sample sequenced in a study of CD8+ T cells in alopecia areata. After isolation, RNA underwent reverse transcription to generate cDNA as the sequencing template. Assay used: immunoSEQ multiplex PCR; TCRdb lists only in-frame clones, some missing. The sample includes 55,000 to 70,000 clones, around half seen only once; the top ten take about a sixth. This specimen was CD8+ T cells sorted from blood, taken at week 0. The receptors were sampled from a human donor with alopecia areata.

The chain's CDR3 is CASSPFQLQPQHF. The CDR3 nucleotides are TGCGCCAGCAGCCCGTTTCAGCTGCAGCCCCAGCATTTT. V and J are TRBV4-1 and TRBJ1-5; no reliable D call. The germline V gene has CDR1 MGHRA and CDR2 YSYEKL. The germline V and J ends were trimmed by 4 bases and 7 bases, with 11 bases remaining between them. The CDR3 spans 13 residues.

This clone appeared a single time. The chain joins TRBV30 to TRBJ2-7; 7 bases agree with TRBD1. Germline V CDR1 and CDR2: GTSNPN, SVGIG (reference sequence). V trimming: 0 bases; J trimming: 5 bases; junction bases outside the gene matches: 7. The CDR3 sequence is 14 residues long. CDR3 amino acids: CAWSVLVGGDEQYF. The CDR3 nucleotides read TGTGCCTGGAGTGTACTGGTAGGGGGCGACGAGCAGTACTTC. Full variable domain (remainder filled in from reference TRBV30 and TRBJ2-7): SQTIHQWPATLVQPVGSPLSLECTVEGTSNPNLYWYRQAAGRGLQLLFYSVGIGQISSEVPQNLSASRPQDRQFILSSKKLLLSDSGFYLCAWSVLVGGDEQYFGPGTRLTVT.

The V call is TRBV4-1, the J call TRBJ2-7, with 12 bases that match TRBD2. The J call may not be correct, given that the DNA end is closer to TRBJ2-1. CDR3 length equals 16 residues. Per the germline V gene, CDR1 is MGHRA and CDR2 is YSYEKL. The chain's CDR3 is CASSQLAGGIYNEQFF. The CDR3 DNA is TGCGCCAGCAGCCAGCTAGCGGGAGGGATCTACAATGAGCAGTTCTTC.

This clone was counted at least ten times. J is TRBJ2-7 and V is TRBV5-5, with 9 bases fitting TRBD2. Germline lookup yields CDR1 SGHKS and CDR2 YYEKEE (reference sequence). The ends lost 4 bases at V and 7 bases at J; junction bases unmatched: 12. The CDR3 sequence is 15 residues long. CDR3 in amino acids: CASSRLTSGRREQYF. CDR3 coding DNA: TGTGCCAGCAGCCGCCTGACTAGCGGTCGAAGGGAGCAGTACTTC.

This chain uses TRBV7-6 with TRBJ2-7; maybe TRBD2 (5 bases). Looked up from germline, CDR1 is SGHVS and CDR2 is FNYEAQ. V lost 5 bases to trimming and J lost 3 bases, with 11 bases between them. The CDR3 is made up of 13 amino acids. The CDR3 DNA reads as TGTGCCAGCAGCACACGGGGTGGCTACGAGCAGTACTTC. It yields the protein CASSTRGGYEQYF.

This sequence joins TRBV10-2 and TRBJ1-1, with D perhaps matching TRBD1 (5 bases). With 7 bases removed from V and 4 bases from J, the gap between germline ends came to 13 bases. This CDR3 contains 13 residues. CDR1 and CDR2 (germline): WSHSY, SAAADI. The CDR3 DNA reads as TGCGCCAGCACCCCGTCCGGGGCCACTGAAGCTTTCTTT. Translating it yields CASTPSGATEAFF.

CDR3 in DNA: TGTGCCAGCAGCTTCGGACATATGAACACTGAAGCTTTCTTT. It is translated as CASSFGHMNTEAFF. The V call is TRBV7-8, the J call TRBJ1-1, with D perhaps TRBD1 (5 bases). This CDR3 is 14 amino acids long. The germline gives CDR1 SGHVS, CDR2 FQNEAQ. V shed 3 bases and J shed 0 bases, with 8 bases lying between them.